This T cell receptor (beta chain) was obtained from a study of HIV-infected patients and healthy controls. General study results and limits: MAIT alpha-chain CDR3s were frequent in healthy controls, depleted in HIV+.

cDNA was made from about 500 ng RNA using alpha and beta constant primers. Separate chain-specific third strand synthesis with multiplexing indices produced the alpha and beta libraries. MiXCR, run by TCRdb on the 5' RACE reads, gives a single entry per CDR3 protein. The data show about 5,700 distinct CDR3 sequences, with 8.5% to 9% seen just once and more than 25% held by the top ten. At least ten counts were recorded for this clonotype. The antigen remains undetermined. Antiretroviral therapy had run roughly three months, about 14 weeks, before follow-up blood collection. The repertoire came from unfractionated whole blood and reflected all unsorted peripheral T cells. This sequence originates from an adult with HIV infection. The material was blood, obtained during antiretroviral therapy.

The CDR3 region has the DNA TGTGCCAGCAGTTACTCGATTTCGGCCACTGAAGCTTTCTTT. Amino acids: CASSYSISATEAFF. The J gene is TRBJ1-1, the V gene TRBV6-5, with unresolved D. CDR1 MNHEY and CDR2 SVGAGI come from the germline V gene. With 0 bases removed from V and 4 bases from J, the gap between germline ends came to 9 bases. The CDR3 is made up of 14 amino acids.